The clone carrying this T cell receptor beta chain was recorded once. The sample belongs to a study of blood T cell repertoires in COVID-19. Overall study context: Acute and convalescent COVID-19 samples came from the United States, Italy and Spain.

The V and J ends lost 1 base and 0 bases respectively, with 10 bases between them. This CDR3 is 16 amino acids long. Per germline, CDR1 MDHEN and CDR2 SYDVKM. The method was immunoSEQ multiplex PCR; TCRdb's version includes in-frame clones alone and lacks a portion of them. The sample comprises about 290,000 clones, approximately 86% of which are singletons, and around 4% rests with the top ten. Specimen: peripheral blood. The gene calls are TRBV28 and TRBJ1-3; a weak D match, TRBD1 (6 bases). This sequence was found in a woman aged 50 to 65 with active or convalescent COVID-19. Here the CDR3 reads CASSLYQGSSGNTIYF. CDR3 coding DNA: TGTGCCAGCAGTTTATATCAGGGGAGCTCTGGAAACACCATATATTTT.